This T cell receptor (beta chain) was recorded in a study of beta chain features in type 1 diabetes listed by TCRdb under 2018. Study-level background: Mean age, gender distribution, total cell number and subset yield were not different between patients and healthy donors. Across all samples, 90 million to 130 million sorted cells were examined, and cell number per subset correlated strongly with RNA yield. In the study, TCRB repertoires of sorted circulating CD4+ T cell subsets from recently diagnosed type 1 diabetes patients were compared with those of matched healthy donors. Regulatory and stem cell-like memory subsets were obtained from only 8 patients and about eight healthy donors, while naive and central memory subsets were obtained from all 30 or so donors.

The High Capacity cDNA Reverse Transcription Kit was used to reverse transcribe all of the isolated RNA, meaning that expressed TCRB transcripts were what got sequenced. Naive, central memory and regulatory T cell samples underwent deep immunoSEQ sequencing, averaging around 3.9 million total reads per sample. Sorted cells were lysed in RLT buffer, and RNA was extracted using DNase-treated RNeasy Micro or Mini kits according to cell number. To prevent cross-contamination, every cell subset was processed on its own, while patient and healthy donor samples were processed together. The immunoSEQ multiplex PCR was used to amplify TCRB sequences from cDNA, yielding 87-bp fragments that span the CDR3 region. Amplicons were sequenced on the Illumina HiSeq platform. Regarding the original processing steps: Synthetic template baselines were used to correct PCR bias computationally, reads within Hamming distance 2 were collapsed, and singletons that could not be merged were discarded. By aligning reads against IMGT, V, D and J genes, CDR3 length, and insertions or deletions at six rearrangement sites were assigned. Within each subset, clonotype counts were normalized to sorted cell number, after which true diversity and Gini coefficients were computed with the tcR R package. The overlap coefficient, calculated on TCRB nucleotide sequences, was used to quantify repertoire sharing. TCRdb re-hosts the immuneACCESS table, in-frame sequences only. Its copies lack some clones; in the studies checked, an unresolved V gene accounts for under half of them, and the cause for the rest is not known. V and J calls plus clone size are reproduced from that table; the DNA served to infer D and trimming. Counted in this sample were roughly 150,000 clones; approximately 9.9% of them appeared once. Over 2% of the sample is in the top ten clones.

Each donor gave one peripheral blood draw, roughly 0.12 L on average, collected into heparinised tubes. A BD FACSAria II was used to sort naive, central memory, regulatory and stem cell-like memory CD4+ T cells with a panel that included CD45RO, CCR7, CD25, CD127, CD95 and CD27. Every sorted population had a purity above 95%. PBMCs were separated immediately by Lymphoprep density gradient centrifugation and were stained directly, without being cultured. So that batch effects would be minimized, each experiment stained and sorted samples in pairs, pairing one healthy donor with one patient. This clone showed up just a few times. The antigen this receptor binds is unknown. Qualities for individual bases were not recorded, and no much larger clone is one base off. Results and caveats for the whole study, not just this receptor: PCR may preferentially amplify shorter templates, but because patient and control samples were amplified and corrected together, any resulting skew would affect both groups equally. Sequencing cDNA rather than genomic DNA could over-represent highly expressing activated cells, although activation and CD3 levels did not differ between groups. At VDJ recombination sites, patients with type 1 diabetes made fewer insertions and deleted more nucleotides, a pattern implying thymic rearrangement abnormalities. Naive, central memory and regulatory TCRB repertoires appeared more similar among patients than among healthy donors. A moderate but significant shortening of TCRB CDR3 length was observed in type 1 diabetes patients in all four CD4+ subsets. Because the HLA sub-analyses included only small numbers of individuals, any influence of HLA type on TCRB rearrangement was left unresolved.

The clonotype originates from a woman between 18 and 30 years old in good health. Sequencing used central memory CD4+ T cells from blood.

The CDR3 has the sequence CASSSGTGTEAFF. The nucleotide sequence is given as TGTGCCAGCAGTTCCGGGACAGGGACTGAAGCTTTCTTT. The chain employs TRBV5-6 and TRBJ1-1; TRBD1 aligns with 9 central bases. Per the germline V gene, SGHDT is the CDR1 and YYEEEE is the CDR2. Reading from cysteine to phenylalanine, the CDR3 counts 13 amino acids. The kept DNA is CDR3 alone, 39 bases in frame from the first base. V trim: 5 bases; J trim: 5 bases; unmatched bases: 4. The CDR3, completed at both ends by the reference TRBV5-6 and TRBJ1-1 genes, gives the full variable domain DAGVTQSPTHLIKTRGQQVTLRCSPKSGHDTVSWYQQALGQGPQFIFQYYEEEERQRGNFPDRFSGHQFPNYSSELNVNALLLGDSALYLCASSSGTGTEAFFGQGTRLTVV.